Sequencing of this TCR beta chain was carried out in a study of response to subunit inactivated influenza vaccine. As to this clonotype: The antigen is undetermined.

The V gene lost 8 bases and the J gene lost 5 bases, with 19 bases spanning the gap. The length of the CDR3 is 13 residues. Germline V gives CDR1 DFQATT, CDR2 SNEGSKA (reference sequence). Study-level results: Authors suggested each seasonal influenza vaccination recruits few new T cells.

In TCRdb, the RT-PCR reads were re-called with MiXCR into one record per CDR3 protein. In the table there are fewer than 750,000 distinct CDR3 sequences, around 13% of which are singletons. The chain has TRBV20-1 and TRBJ2-7; the D is unclear. The receptor was isolated from a man aged 45-65 years who received an inactivated influenza vaccine. This material consisted of PBMCs from blood, taken 11 to 12 days after vaccination. CDR3 amino acids: CSLPDRPSDEQYF. CDR3 nucleotides: TGCAGTCTCCCGGATCGGCCATCAGACGAGCAGTACTTC.